This T cell receptor (beta chain) is from a study of shared T cell receptors in the human thymus. This clone was detected only once. The data were produced by immunoSEQ multiplex PCR, yet TCRdb's version contains in-frame clones alone and is incomplete. Of about 660,000 clones in the sample, 87% were seen once. This CDR3 has 13 amino acids. V lost 3 bases to trimming and J lost 5 bases, with 10 bases between them. CDR1 is ENHRY, CDR2 SYGVKD, per germline. In addition, the sample was reused for a study of human thymus T cells. From that report: Samples came from healthy Finnish infants during open corrective cardiac surgery. From resections taken during corrective heart surgery, the thymus tissue was obtained. Thymic and blood repertoires showed apparently biased V and J gene usage. Unrelated individuals were reported by related research to share highly overlapping thymic repertoires.

The rearrangement joins TRBV10-3 to TRBJ1-2; TRBD1 is a possible D gene (6 bases). The specimen sequenced was thymocytes. The clonotype originates from a boy less than two years old with a congenital heart defect. The CDR3 nucleotides are TGTGCCATCAGTGACGACAGGCGGTATGGCTACACCTTC. Translated, it gives CAISDDRRYGYTF.